This TCR beta chain was found in a study of blood T cell repertoires in COVID-19. Study-level background: From the United States, Italy and Spain came samples of acute and convalescent COVID-19. The cDNA or gDNA used as material had been derived from T cells, B-cell-depleted T cells, or PBMCs.

Germline CDR1 is SGHDT and CDR2 is YYEEEE. Trimming shortened V by 4 bases and J by 3 bases, and 17 bases separated the two germline ends. The CDR3 has 15 residues. The authors' processing: Cell counts per sample came from amplifying reference gene primers. The table came from immunoSEQ multiplex PCR; TCRdb's copy has only in-frame clones and leaves some out. The D gene and trimming were derived from the DNA, and the V and J assignments and clone size from that table. Here the sample spans some 120,000 clones, 69% being singletons. V is TRBV5-6 and J is TRBJ2-7, with a possible D match to TRBD2 (7 bases). Sequencing used peripheral blood. The receptor was derived from a woman aged 70-85 years with acute or convalescent COVID-19. CDR3 residues: CASSQRGGGVYEQYF. The CDR3 DNA follows: TGTGCCAGCAGCCAGAGGGGAGGGGGGGTCTACGAGCAGTACTTC.